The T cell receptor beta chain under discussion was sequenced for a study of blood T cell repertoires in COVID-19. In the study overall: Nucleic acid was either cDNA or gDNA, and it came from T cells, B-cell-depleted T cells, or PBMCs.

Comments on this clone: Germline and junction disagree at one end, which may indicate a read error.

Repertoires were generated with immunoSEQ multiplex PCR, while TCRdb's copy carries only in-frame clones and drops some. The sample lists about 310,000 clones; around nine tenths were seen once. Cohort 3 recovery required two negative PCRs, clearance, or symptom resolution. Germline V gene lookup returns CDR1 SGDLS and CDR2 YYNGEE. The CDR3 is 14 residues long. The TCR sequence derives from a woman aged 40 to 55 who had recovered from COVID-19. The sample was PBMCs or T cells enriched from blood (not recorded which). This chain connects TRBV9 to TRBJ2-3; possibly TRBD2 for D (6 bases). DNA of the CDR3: TGTGCCAGCAGCCCCTGGAGGGTAGGCCCGCCGGAGGAGTTT. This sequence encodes CASSPWRVGPPEEF.